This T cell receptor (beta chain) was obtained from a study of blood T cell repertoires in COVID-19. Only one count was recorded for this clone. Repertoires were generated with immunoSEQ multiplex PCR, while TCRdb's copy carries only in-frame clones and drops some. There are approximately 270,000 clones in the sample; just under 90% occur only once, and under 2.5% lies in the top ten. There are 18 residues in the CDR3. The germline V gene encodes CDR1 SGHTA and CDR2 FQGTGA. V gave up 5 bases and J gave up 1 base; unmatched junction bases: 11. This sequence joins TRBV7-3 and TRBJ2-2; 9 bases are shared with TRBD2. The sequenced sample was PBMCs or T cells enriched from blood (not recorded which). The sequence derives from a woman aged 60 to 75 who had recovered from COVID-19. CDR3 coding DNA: TGTGCCAGCAGCCCCCAAATTTATAGCGGGAGGAACACCGGGGAGCTGTTTTTT. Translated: CASSPQIYSGRNTGELFF.